Each of the 12 T cell receptor beta chains below was sequenced from the same sample in a study of blood T cell repertoires in COVID-19. Assay: immunoSEQ multiplex PCR; the TCRdb copy retains only in-frame clones and omits some. The sample includes over 40,000 clones, about four fifths of them seen just once. Sequencing input: peripheral blood. These receptors came from a woman in her fifties or sixties with acute or convalescent COVID-19.

CDR3 DNA sequence: TGTGCCAGCAGTGCTACAACAGGGCGCTCTGGAAACACCATATATTTT. Translating gives CASSATTGRSGNTIYF. The chain has TRBV6-1 and TRBJ1-3; a weak D match, TRBD1 (6 bases). The CDR3 is made up of 16 amino acids. Trimming cost V 4 bases and J 0 bases, with 13 bases left between them. Germline V CDR1 and CDR2: MNHNS, SASEGT.

The chain employs TRBV7-2 and TRBJ1-2, with 7 bases that match TRBD1. The germline gives CDR1 SGHTA, CDR2 FQGNSA. V trimming: 5 bases; J trimming: 0 bases; junction bases outside the gene matches: 3. The CDR3 loop spans 14 amino acids. CDR3 protein: CASSLGTANYGYTF. The DNA for the CDR3 is TGTGCCAGCAGCCTCGGGACAGCTAACTATGGCTACACCTTC.

This chain connects TRBV5-8 to TRBJ1-3, with TRBD1 as a possible D gene (5 bases). Trimming removed 5 bases from V and 4 bases from J, with 7 bases in between. The germline V gene encodes CDR1 SGHTS and CDR2 YDEGEE. The CDR3 runs 12 residues. The CDR3 spells CASRRQGNTIYF. DNA for the CDR3: TGTGCCAGCAGGAGACAGGGAAACACCATATATTTT.

This rearrangement joins TRBV24-1 to TRBJ2-3, with TRBD2 identical over 11 bases. CDR1 is KGHDR, CDR2 SFDVKD, per germline. The length of the CDR3 is 17 residues. The trim removed 1 base at V and 5 bases at J, leaving 7 bases unmatched. CDR3 loop: CATSDLVAGGRIDTQYF. As DNA, the CDR3 is TGTGCCACCAGTGATTTAGTAGCGGGGGGGAGAATAGATACGCAGTATTTT.

The V gene is TRBV6-2 or TRBV6-3, the J gene TRBJ2-5; no reliable D call. CDR3 length equals 14 residues. Trimming left V 3 bases short and J 5 bases short, with 13 bases between. CDR1 and CDR2 (germline): MNHEY, SVGEGT. The CDR3 region is CASSYPSSTETQYF. In DNA form, the CDR3 reads TGTGCCAGCAGTTATCCTAGTTCTACGGAGACCCAGTACTTC.

The rearrangement joins TRBV10-2 to TRBJ1-2; 7 bases agree with TRBD1. The CDR3 is 14 residues long. After removal of 10 bases from V and 6 bases from J, the junction contained 14 bases not matched to a gene. Germline values: CDR1 WSHSY, CDR2 SAAADI. CDR3 coding DNA: TGCGCCACCTCCGCTTTAGGGGGCGCCAATGGCTACACCTTC. As protein: CATSALGGANGYTF.

The sample holds one count of this clone. This chain uses TRBV7-8 with TRBJ2-6, with D perhaps TRBD2 (7 bases). Germline V lookup: CDR1 SGHVS, CDR2 FQNEAQ. Deletions cut 5 bases from V and 0 bases from J, with 17 bases between. This CDR3 is 18 amino acids long. The chain's CDR3 is CASSPPGGAFSGANVLTF. The CDR3 DNA follows: TGTGCCAGCAGCCCGCCGGGGGGCGCTTTCTCTGGGGCCAACGTCCTGACTTTC.

The chain joins TRBV3-1 (or the pseudogene TRBV3-2) to TRBJ1-1; D gene unclear. This CDR3 has 13 residues. The V end lost 3 bases, the J end lost 4 bases, and 9 bases lay between the germline ends. CDR1 is LGHDT and CDR2 is YNNKEL in the germline V gene (reference sequence). The CDR3: CASSHGFTTEAFF. CDR3 nucleotide sequence: TGTGCCAGCAGCCACGGGTTTACCACTGAAGCTTTCTTT.

The gene calls are TRBV9 and TRBJ2-3; a weak D match, TRBD2 (6 bases). The V gene lost 8 bases and the J gene lost 0 bases, with 13 bases spanning the gap. The CDR3 sequence is 14 residues long. CDR1 is SGDLS and CDR2 is YYNGEE in the germline V gene. CDR3 region: CASGPGLSTDTQYF. CDR3 bases: TGTGCCAGTGGGCCGGGACTCAGCACAGATACGCAGTATTTT.

The chain recombines TRBV28 with TRBJ2-1, with TRBD2 identical over 8 bases. The CDR3 length is 15 residues. V lost 5 bases and J lost 5; bases outside the gene matches: 8. Germline V gene sequence: CDR1 MDHEN, CDR2 SYDVKM. The chain's CDR3 is CASSPLGREDNEQFF. The CDR3 DNA sequence: TGTGCCAGCAGTCCACTGGGGCGGGAGGACAATGAGCAGTTCTTC.

The chain combines TRBV11-2 with TRBJ1-4; TRBD1 is a possible D gene (6 bases). Germline CDR1 is SGHAT and CDR2 is FQNNGV. V shed 5 bases and J shed 0 bases, with 10 bases lying between them. The CDR3 length is 15 residues. The CDR3 loop is CASSRGGPTNEKLFF. CDR3 bases: TGTGCCAGCAGCCGCGGGGGGCCAACTAATGAAAAACTGTTTTTT.

This chain links TRBV5-1 with TRBJ1-1; 7 positions agree with TRBD1. The CDR3 sequence is 14 residues long. CDR1 is SGHRS, CDR2 YFSETQ, per germline. Trimming at V came to 2 bases and at J to 5 bases, leaving 6 bases not matched to a gene. The CDR3 nucleotides read TGCGCCAGCAGCTTTTCAGCAGGGGGGACTGAAGCTTTCTTT. It translates to CASSFSAGGTEAFF.